The 8 T cell receptor beta chains below come from one sample, sequenced in a study of T cells in Graves' hyperthyroidism and ophthalmopathy. TCR beta CDR3 regions were amplified from RNA. First-round RT-PCR of the TCR CDR3 relied on the HTBI primer set. A single record per CDR3 protein comes from TCRdb applying MiXCR to the multiplex PCR reads. This table has over 700,000 distinct CDR3 sequences, 30% to 40% appearing once. The sequenced material came from blood. The receptors here all came from a woman between 40 and 50 years old with Graves' hyperthyroidism.

This clonotype was counted between two and nine times. The chain's CDR3 is CASSPRRGVGSNQPQHF. DNA of the CDR3: TGTGCCAGCAGCCCCAGGCGAGGCGTTGGTAGCAATCAGCCCCAGCATTTT. The chain recombines TRBV7-2 with TRBJ1-5; no firm D call. The length of the CDR3 is 17 residues. The germline V gene encodes CDR1 SGHTA and CDR2 FQGNSA. V shed 5 bases and J shed 0 bases, with 17 bases lying between them.

There are a few counts of this clonotype. The V call is TRBV4-1, the J call TRBJ1-2; TRBD1 aligns across 8 bases. Unmatched junction bases numbered 9, after V lost 4 bases and J lost 5 bases. The CDR3 is 15 amino acids. The germline V gene has CDR1 MGHRA and CDR2 YSYEKL. Here the CDR3 reads CASSRWTGRKYGYTF. The CDR3 DNA reads as TGCGCCAGCAGCCGGTGGACAGGGAGGAAATATGGCTACACCTTC.

The rearrangement uses TRBV6-5 and TRBJ2-7; weak D call: TRBD1 (5 bases). Germline V gives CDR1 MNHEY, CDR2 SVGAGI. The CDR3 is 15 amino acids. V was clipped by 0 bases and J by 0 bases, with 9 bases between them. CDR3 nucleotides: TGTGCCAGCAGTTACTCTTACAGGCTCTCCTACGAGCAGTACTTC. Translating it yields CASSYSYRLSYEQYF.

The J gene is TRBJ2-7, the V gene TRBV7-6, with D tentatively TRBD2 (5 bases). CDR1 is SGHVS and CDR2 is FNYEAQ in the germline V gene. The germline V and J ends were trimmed by 5 bases and 7 bases, with 12 bases remaining between them. The CDR3 covers 12 residues. The CDR3 is CASSQGGLEQYF. The CDR3 DNA sequence: TGTGCCAGCAGCCAAGGAGGTTTAGAGCAGTACTTC.

This clonotype occurred many times. The chain has TRBV10-1 and TRBJ1-1, with D unresolved. V was clipped by 8 bases and J by 3 bases, with 16 bases between them. This CDR3 has 14 amino acids. CDR1 is WNHNN, CDR2 SYGVQD, per germline (reference sequence). CDR3 bases: TGCGCCAGCCGTACGGGGAGGGAAGACACTGAAGCTTTCTTT. This sequence encodes CASRTGREDTEAFF.

In this sample, this clonotype turned up many times. CDR3 amino acids: CASSASNSWYEQYF. CDR3 DNA sequence: TGTGCCAGCAGCGCCTCCAACTCTTGGTACGAGCAGTACTTC. This chain uses TRBV9 with TRBJ2-7, with D unresolved. CDR3 length equals 14 residues. Germline V gene data show CDR1 as SGDLS and CDR2 as YYNGEE. With 3 bases removed from V and 4 bases from J, the gap between germline ends came to 14 bases.

This clonotype was seen a few times. The J gene is TRBJ2-2, the V gene TRBV9, with D possibly matching TRBD1 (5 bases). With 3 bases removed from V and 6 bases from J, the gap between germline ends came to 9 bases. The CDR3 runs 13 residues. Germline V gene data show CDR1 as SGDLS and CDR2 as YYNGEE. CDR3 in amino acids: CASSGRAAGELFF. For the CDR3, the DNA is TGTGCCAGCAGCGGCAGGGCGGCCGGGGAGCTGTTTTTT.

There are many counts of this clonotype. CDR3 nucleotides: TGCAGTGCCGGGGGACAGGCAAATCAGCCCCAGCATTTT. This codes for CSAGGQANQPQHF. V and J are TRBV20-1 and TRBJ1-5; 8 bases align to TRBD1. After removal of 6 bases from V and 4 bases from J, the junction contained 5 bases not matched to a gene. Germline values: CDR1 DFQATT, CDR2 SNEGSKA (reference sequence). This CDR3 spans 13 amino acids.